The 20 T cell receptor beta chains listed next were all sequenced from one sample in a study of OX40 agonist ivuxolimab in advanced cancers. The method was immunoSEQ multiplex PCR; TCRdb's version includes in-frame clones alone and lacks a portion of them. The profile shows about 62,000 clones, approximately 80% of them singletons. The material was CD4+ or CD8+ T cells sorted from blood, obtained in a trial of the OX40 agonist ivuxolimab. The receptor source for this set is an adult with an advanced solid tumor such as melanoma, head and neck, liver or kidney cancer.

The CDR3 DNA reads TGTGCCAGCAGCTTAATAGGCACTGAAGCTTTCTTT. Its translation: CASSLIGTEAFF. V usage is TRBV7-9 and J usage is TRBJ1-1; D not resolved. Germline-derived CDR1 and CDR2 are SEHNR and FQNEAQ (reference sequence). V gave up 2 bases and J gave up 4 bases, with 5 bases separating them. The CDR3 runs to 12 residues.

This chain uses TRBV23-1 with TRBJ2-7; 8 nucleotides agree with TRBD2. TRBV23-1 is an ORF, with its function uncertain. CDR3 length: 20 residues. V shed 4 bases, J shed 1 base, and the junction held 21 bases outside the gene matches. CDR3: CASSPKRERTLEMSSYEQYF. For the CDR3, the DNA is TGCGCCAGCAGTCCCAAGCGGGAGCGGACCCTCGAGATGAGTTCCTACGAGCAGTACTTC.

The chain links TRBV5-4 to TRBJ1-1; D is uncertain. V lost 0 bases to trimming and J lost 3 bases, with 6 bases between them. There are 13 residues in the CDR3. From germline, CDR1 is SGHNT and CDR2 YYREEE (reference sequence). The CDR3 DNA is TGTGCCAGCAGCTTGGCTCTGGACACTGAAGCTTTCTTT. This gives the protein CASSLALDTEAFF.

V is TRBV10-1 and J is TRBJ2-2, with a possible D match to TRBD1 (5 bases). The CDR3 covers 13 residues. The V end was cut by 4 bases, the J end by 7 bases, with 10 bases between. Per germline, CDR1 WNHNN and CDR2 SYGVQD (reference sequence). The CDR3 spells CASSGQRSGELFF. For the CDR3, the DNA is TGCGCCAGCAGTGGACAGCGAAGCGGGGAGCTGTTTTTT.

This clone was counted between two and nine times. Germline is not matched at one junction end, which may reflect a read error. The CDR3 DNA reads TGTGCCAGCAGTTTATATCTTGACAATGATCAGTTCTTC. Its protein is CASSLYLDNDQFF. This sequence joins TRBV27 and TRBJ2-1; D ambiguous. The CDR3 totals 13 residues. Germline assignment: CDR1 MNHEY and CDR2 SMNVEV (reference sequence).

The CDR3 coding sequence is TGTGCCAGCAGCTTAGGAGGGGTCTACGAGCAGTACTTC. The encoded protein is CASSLGGVYEQYF. The rearrangement joins TRBV7-2 to TRBJ2-7; TRBD1 or TRBD2 may be the D gene (5 bases each). This CDR3 region has 13 residues. Trimming took off 1 base at V and 3 bases at J, with 7 bases between the two ends. CDR1 is SGHTA, CDR2 FQGNSA, per germline.

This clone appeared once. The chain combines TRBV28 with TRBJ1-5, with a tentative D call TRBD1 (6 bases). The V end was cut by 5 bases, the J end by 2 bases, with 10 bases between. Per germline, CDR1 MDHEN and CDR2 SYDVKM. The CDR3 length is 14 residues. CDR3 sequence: CASSHRVGNQPQHF. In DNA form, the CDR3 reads TGTGCCAGCAGTCACAGGGTAGGCAATCAGCCCCAGCATTTT.

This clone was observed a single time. CDR3 in amino acids: CASSPVNTGELFF. The CDR3 bases are TGTGCCAGCTCACCAGTGAACACCGGGGAGCTGTTTTTT. The gene calls are TRBV18 and TRBJ2-2; D gene unclear. Trimming left V 2 bases short and J 1 base short, with 2 bases between. Germline CDR1 and CDR2: KGHSH and LQKENI. This CDR3 region has 13 residues.

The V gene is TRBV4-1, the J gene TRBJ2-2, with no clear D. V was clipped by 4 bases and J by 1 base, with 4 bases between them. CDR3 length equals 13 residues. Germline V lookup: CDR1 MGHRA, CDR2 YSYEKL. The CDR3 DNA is TGCGCCAGCAGCCTTCTGAACACCGGGGAGCTGTTTTTT. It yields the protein CASSLLNTGELFF.

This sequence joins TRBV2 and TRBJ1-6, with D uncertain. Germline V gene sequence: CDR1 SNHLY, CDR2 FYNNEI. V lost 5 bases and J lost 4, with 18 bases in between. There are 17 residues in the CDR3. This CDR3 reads CASSHDTGGMYNSPLHF. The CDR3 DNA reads TGTGCCAGCAGTCATGACACCGGTGGGATGTATAATTCACCCCTCCACTTT. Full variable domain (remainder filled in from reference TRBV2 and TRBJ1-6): EPEVTQTPSHQVTQMGQEVILRCVPISNHLYFYWYRQILGQKVEFLVSFYNNEISEKSEIFDDQFSVERPDGSNFTLKIRSTKLEDSAMYFCASSHDTGGMYNSPLHFGNGTRLTVT.

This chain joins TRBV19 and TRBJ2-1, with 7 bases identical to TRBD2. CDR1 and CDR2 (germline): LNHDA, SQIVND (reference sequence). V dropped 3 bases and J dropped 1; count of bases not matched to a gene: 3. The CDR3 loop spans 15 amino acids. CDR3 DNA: TGTGCCAGTAGTATGCTAGCGGTTTCCTACAATGAGCAGTTCTTC. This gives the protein CASSMLAVSYNEQFF.

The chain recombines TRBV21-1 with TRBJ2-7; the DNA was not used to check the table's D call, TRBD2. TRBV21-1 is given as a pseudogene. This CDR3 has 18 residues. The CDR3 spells CASSKEAVTGARSYEQYF. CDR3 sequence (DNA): TGTGCCAGCAGCAAAGAGGCGGTTACTGGAGCGAGATCCTACGAGCAGTACTTC.

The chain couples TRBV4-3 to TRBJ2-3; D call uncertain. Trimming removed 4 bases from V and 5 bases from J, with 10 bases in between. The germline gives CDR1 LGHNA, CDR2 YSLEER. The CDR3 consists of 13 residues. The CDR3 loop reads CASSPLHLDTQYF. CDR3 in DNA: TGCGCCAGCAGCCCCTTACACCTAGATACGCAGTATTTT.

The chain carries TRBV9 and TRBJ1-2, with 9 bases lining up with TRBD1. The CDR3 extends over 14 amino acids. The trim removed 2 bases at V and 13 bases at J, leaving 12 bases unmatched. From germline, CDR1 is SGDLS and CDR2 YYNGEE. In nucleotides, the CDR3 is TGTGCCAGCAGCGTCGGGACAGGGTTGACTCTCCTCACCTTC. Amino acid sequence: CASSVGTGLTLLTF. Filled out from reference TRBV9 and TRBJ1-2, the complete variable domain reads DSGVTQTPKHLITATGQRVTLRCSPRSGDLSVYWYQQSLDQGLQFLIQYYNGEERAKGNILERFSAQQFPDLHSELNLSSLELGDSALYFCASSVGTGLTLLTFGSGTRLTVV.

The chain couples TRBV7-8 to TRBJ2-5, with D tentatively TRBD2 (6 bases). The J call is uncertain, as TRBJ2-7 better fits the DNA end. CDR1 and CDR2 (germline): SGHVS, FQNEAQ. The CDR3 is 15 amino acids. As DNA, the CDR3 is TGTGCCAGCAGTGTTAGGTCCGGGAGCTCCTACGAGCAGTACTTC. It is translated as CASSVRSGSSYEQYF.

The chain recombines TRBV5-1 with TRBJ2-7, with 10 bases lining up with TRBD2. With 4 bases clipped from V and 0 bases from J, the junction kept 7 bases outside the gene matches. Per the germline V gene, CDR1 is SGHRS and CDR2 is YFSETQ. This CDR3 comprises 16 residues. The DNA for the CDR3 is TGCGCCAGCAGCATAGGACTAGCGGAGAGCTCCTACGAGCAGTACTTC. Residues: CASSIGLAESSYEQYF.

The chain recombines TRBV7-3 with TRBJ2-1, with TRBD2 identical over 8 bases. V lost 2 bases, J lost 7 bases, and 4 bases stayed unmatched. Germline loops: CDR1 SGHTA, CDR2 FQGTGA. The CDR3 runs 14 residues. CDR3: CASSLSSGSNEQFF. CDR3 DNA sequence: TGTGCCAGCAGCTTATCCAGCGGGAGTAATGAGCAGTTCTTC.

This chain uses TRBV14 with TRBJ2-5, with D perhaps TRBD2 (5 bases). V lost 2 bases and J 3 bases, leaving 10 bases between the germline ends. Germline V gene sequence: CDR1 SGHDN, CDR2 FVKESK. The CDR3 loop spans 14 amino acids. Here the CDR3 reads CASSQTRREETQYF. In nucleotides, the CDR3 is TGTGCCAGCAGCCAAACGCGGCGGGAAGAGACCCAGTACTTC.

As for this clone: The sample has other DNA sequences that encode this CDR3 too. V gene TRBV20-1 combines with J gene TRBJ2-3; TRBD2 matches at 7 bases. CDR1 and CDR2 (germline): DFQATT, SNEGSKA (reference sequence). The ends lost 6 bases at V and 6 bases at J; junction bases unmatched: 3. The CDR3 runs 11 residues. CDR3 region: CSAPLADTQYF. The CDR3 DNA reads TGCAGTGCCCCACTAGCGGATACGCAGTATTTT.

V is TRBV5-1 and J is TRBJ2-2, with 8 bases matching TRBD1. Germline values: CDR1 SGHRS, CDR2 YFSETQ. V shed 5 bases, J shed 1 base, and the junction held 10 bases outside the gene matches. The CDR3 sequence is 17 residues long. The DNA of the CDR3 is TGCGCCAGCAGTTCCGAAGGACAGGGAGAGAACACCGGGGAGCTGTTTTTT. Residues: CASSSEGQGENTGELFF.